The 26 T cell receptor beta chains below come from one sample, sequenced in a study of T cell responses to AZD1222 COVID-19 vaccine. TCRdb keeps only in-frame clones here, not all; method: immunoSEQ multiplex PCR. The top ten clones hold 1.9% of a sample with 120,000 to 150,000 clones, approximately 91% of them seen once. The sequenced sample was peripheral blood, obtained 28 days after the second AZD1222 dose. The source of these receptors is an adult who received the AZD1222 COVID-19 vaccine.

V and J are TRBV18 and TRBJ2-5, with D possibly being TRBD2 (6 bases). The CDR3 runs 15 residues. The germline V and J ends were trimmed by 6 bases and 0 bases, with 14 bases remaining between them. The V gene's germline CDR1 is KGHSH and CDR2 LQKENI. The CDR3 reads CASSLSGLYQETQYF. The CDR3 DNA reads TGTGCCAGCTCCCTCAGCGGGCTGTACCAAGAGACCCAGTACTTC. The full variable domain, its missing parts supplied by reference TRBV18 and TRBJ2-5, is NAGVMQNPRHLVRRRGQEARLRCSPMKGHSHVYWYRQLPEEGLKFMVYLQKENIIDESGMPKERFSAEFPKEGPSILRIQQVVRGDSAAYFCASSLSGLYQETQYFGPGTRLLVL.

CDR3 in amino acids: CASSLEGTTDTQYF. In DNA form, the CDR3 reads TGCGCCAGCAGCCTGGAGGGTACCACAGATACGCAGTATTTT. V is TRBV4-1 and J is TRBJ2-3, with D maybe TRBD2 (6 bases). The CDR3 loop spans 14 amino acids. The V gene lost 4 bases and the J gene lost 2 bases, with 10 bases spanning the gap. The germline V gene encodes CDR1 MGHRA and CDR2 YSYEKL.

The chain couples TRBV6-5 to TRBJ2-1; D gene unclear. CDR3 length: 13 amino acids. CDR1 is MNHEY, CDR2 SVGAGI, per germline. Deletions cut 6 bases from V and 9 bases from J, with 15 bases between. CDR3 residues: CASRLTGSAEQFF. The CDR3 nucleotides are TGTGCCAGCAGGTTGACGGGCTCAGCTGAGCAGTTCTTC.

The chain joins TRBV19 to TRBJ1-2, with D hard to call. The CDR3 covers 13 residues. Trimming cost V 4 bases and J 7 bases, with 13 bases left between them. Germline assignment: CDR1 LNHDA and CDR2 SQIVND (reference sequence). CDR3 sequence: CASSSQRLSGYTF. CDR3 nucleotide sequence: TGTGCCAGTAGTAGCCAGCGGCTCAGTGGCTACACCTTC. Full variable domain (remainder filled in from reference TRBV19 and TRBJ1-2): DGGITQSPKYLFRKEGQNVTLSCEQNLNHDAMYWYRQDPGQGLRLIYYSQIVNDFQKGDIAEGYSVSREKKESFPLTVTSAQKNPTAFYLCASSSQRLSGYTFGSGTRLTVV.

This clone was picked up one time. The J gene is TRBJ2-3, the V gene TRBV9, with D uncertain. The CDR3 is 14 residues long. Trimming shortened V by 4 bases and J by 3 bases, and 12 bases separated the two germline ends. Germline V gives CDR1 SGDLS, CDR2 YYNGEE. The CDR3 bases are TGTGCCAGCAGCCTAGTAGGGCCGACAGATACGCAGTATTTT. Translated, it gives CASSLVGPTDTQYF.

The chain's CDR3 is CATSPPGAITSGYTF. CDR3 DNA sequence: TGTGCCACCAGCCCCCCTGGGGCGATAACAAGCGGCTACACCTTC. The chain links TRBV15 to TRBJ1-2; a weak D match, TRBD1 (5 bases). V was pared by 5 bases and J by 8 bases, with 21 bases between. Germline CDR1 is LNHNV and CDR2 is YYDKDF (reference sequence). The CDR3 totals 15 residues.

The chain has TRBV7-2 and TRBJ1-6; TRBD1 might be the D (5 bases). CDR1 and CDR2 from the germline V gene are SGHTA and FQGNSA. The CDR3 consists of 15 residues. Trimming left V 5 bases short and J 9 bases short, with 17 bases between. The CDR3 region has the DNA TGTGCCAGCAGCCTAACCCCTTGGAGGGGTTCACCCCTCCACTTT. Its translation: CASSLTPWRGSPLHF.

This chain uses TRBV5-1 with TRBJ2-5, with 12 bases identical to TRBD2. The CDR3 consists of 16 residues. Germline lookup yields CDR1 SGHRS and CDR2 YFSETQ. The junction had 4 bases not matched to a gene; V was cut back by 0 bases and J by 4 bases. The DNA of the CDR3 is TGCGCCAGCAGCTTGGCCACTAGCGGGAGGCGAGAGACCCAGTACTTC. Its protein product is CASSLATSGRRETQYF.

This rearrangement joins TRBV6-5 to TRBJ1-3; D ambiguous. The germline V gene encodes CDR1 MNHEY and CDR2 SVGAGI. Between the trimmed V and J ends, which lost 0 bases and 9 bases, there was a span of 12 bases. The CDR3 is 14 residues long. CDR3 loop: CASSYSKSWGTIYF. CDR3 in DNA: TGTGCCAGCAGTTACTCGAAGTCATGGGGCACCATATATTTT.

The chain joins TRBV11-2 to TRBJ1-5; D perhaps matches TRBD1 (5 bases). Germline lookup yields CDR1 SGHAT and CDR2 FQNNGV. CDR3 size: 13 residues. The germline V and J ends were trimmed by 5 bases and 6 bases, with 11 bases remaining between them. In DNA form, the CDR3 reads TGTGCCAGCAGCCTCGGGGGGGGTCAGCCCCAGCATTTT. This encodes CASSLGGGQPQHF.

The chain has TRBV6-5 and TRBJ1-4, with D tentatively TRBD1 (6 bases). The ends were cut back, 2 bases at V and 4 bases at J, with 11 bases in the middle. The CDR3 extends over 15 amino acids. Germline-derived CDR1 and CDR2 are MNHEY and SVGAGI. CDR3 coding DNA: TGTGCCAGCAGTTACCGGGGGGGCCTTAATGAAAAACTGTTTTTT. It yields the protein CASSYRGGLNEKLFF.

The rearrangement joins TRBV4-1 to TRBJ1-3; TRBD1 agrees at 7 bases. CDR1 MGHRA and CDR2 YSYEKL come from the germline V gene. This CDR3 contains 16 residues. V lost 4 bases and J lost 0; bases outside the gene matches: 6. The CDR3 loop reads CASSLLQGSSGNTIYF. For the CDR3, the DNA is TGCGCCAGCAGCCTCCTACAGGGGAGCTCTGGAAACACCATATATTTT.

This chain connects TRBV2 to TRBJ2-3; D may be TRBD1 (6 bases). Germline V CDR1 and CDR2: SNHLY, FYNNEI. Trimming stripped 5 bases from V and 3 bases from J, with 12 bases between. The CDR3 runs 14 residues. Here the CDR3 reads CASSQVRGTDTQYF. The CDR3 DNA reads as TGTGCCAGCAGTCAAGTCAGGGGAACAGATACGCAGTATTTT.

The chain combines TRBV10-2 with TRBJ1-6, with D unclear. V shed 3 bases and J shed 6 bases, with 15 bases lying between them. Germline V lookup: CDR1 WSHSY, CDR2 SAAADI. CDR3 length: 16 residues. CDR3 in amino acids: CASSDVRREANSPLHF. DNA of the CDR3: TGCGCCAGCAGTGATGTGCGGAGGGAGGCTAATTCACCCCTCCACTTT.

V gene TRBV9 combines with J gene TRBJ2-5; no firm D call. Trimming left V 0 bases short and J 2 bases short, with 5 bases between. Germline V gene data show CDR1 as SGDLS and CDR2 as YYNGEE. The CDR3 consists of 13 residues. Here the CDR3 reads CASSVASQETQYF. As DNA, the CDR3 is TGTGCCAGCAGCGTAGCCAGTCAAGAGACCCAGTACTTC.

V is TRBV7-9 and J is TRBJ1-1; D is perhaps TRBD1 (6 bases). V lost 5 bases and J lost 1, with 14 bases in between. The CDR3 consists of 15 residues. Looked up from germline, CDR1 is SEHNR and CDR2 is FQNEAQ (reference sequence). CDR3 amino acids: CASSPQGQRNTEAFF. DNA for the CDR3: TGTGCCAGCAGCCCGCAGGGACAAAGGAACACTGAAGCTTTCTTT.

The rearrangement uses TRBV7-2 and TRBJ2-2, with D hard to call. Trimming removed 6 bases at V and 5 bases at J, with 7 bases between. CDR3 length: 12 amino acids. The germline V gene has CDR1 SGHTA and CDR2 FQGNSA. CDR3 sequence reads: CASSFATGELFF. CDR3 in DNA: TGTGCCAGCAGTTTTGCTACCGGGGAGCTGTTTTTT.

The chain has TRBV5-1 and TRBJ1-1, with 9 bases fitting TRBD1. CDR1 and CDR2 (germline): SGHRS, YFSETQ. The CDR3 is 14 residues long. Trimming took 3 bases from V and 6 from J; bases not matched to a gene: 6. CDR3 amino acids: CASSWGQGMAEAFF. The CDR3 nucleotides are TGCGCCAGCAGCTGGGGACAGGGAATGGCTGAAGCTTTCTTT.

V usage is TRBV2 and J usage is TRBJ2-1, with 10 positions matching TRBD1. Looked up from germline, CDR1 is SNHLY and CDR2 is FYNNEI. The length of the CDR3 is 14 residues. The V and J ends lost 5 bases and 7 bases, in that order; junction bases with no gene match: 5. The CDR3 loop is CASSPRTGGNEQFF. The CDR3 bases are TGTGCCAGCAGTCCTAGGACAGGGGGTAATGAGCAGTTCTTC.

The chain has TRBV27 and TRBJ2-5, with 10 bases matching TRBD1. Germline CDR1 and CDR2: MNHEY and SMNVEV (reference sequence). V dropped 6 bases and J dropped 7; count of bases not matched to a gene: 8. The CDR3 consists of 14 residues. CDR3 nucleotides: TGTGCCAGCAGCTCTGACAGGGGGCAGGGGACCCAGTACTTC. This sequence encodes CASSSDRGQGTQYF.

The CDR3, as DNA: TGTGCCAGCAGAGCTCAGGGGTATGGAAACACCATATATTTT. It is translated as CASRAQGYGNTIYF. V gene TRBV27 combines with J gene TRBJ1-3; perhaps TRBD1 as D (6 bases). The CDR3 consists of 14 residues. The V end was cut by 6 bases, the J end by 3 bases, with 12 bases between. Per germline, CDR1 MNHEY and CDR2 SMNVEV (reference sequence).

The CDR3 sequence: CASSSAPYNEQFF. CDR3 bases: TGTGCCAGCAGCTCAGCCCCGTACAATGAGCAGTTCTTC. The chain recombines TRBV7-3 with TRBJ2-1; no reliable D call. The CDR3 loop spans 13 amino acids. V lost 4 bases and J lost 4, with 8 bases in between. Per germline, CDR1 SGHTA and CDR2 FQGTGA.

This clone was seen a single time. The CDR3, as DNA: TGTGCCAGCAGCCCGCGGGACGGACATGATCGGGCTTTCTTT. Amino acids: CASSPRDGHDRAFF. V gene TRBV9 combines with J gene TRBJ1-1; tentatively, D is TRBD1 (5 bases). Looked up from germline, CDR1 is SGDLS and CDR2 is YYNGEE. CDR3 length: 14 residues. V lost 4 bases and J lost 11, with 21 bases in between. Variable domain in full (rest from reference TRBV9 and TRBJ1-1): DSGVTQTPKHLITATGQRVTLRCSPRSGDLSVYWYQQSLDQGLQFLIQYYNGEERAKGNILERFSAQQFPDLHSELNLSSLELGDSALYFCASSPRDGHDRAFFGQGTRLTVV.

V is TRBV9 and J is TRBJ2-1; TRBD1 agrees at 8 bases. V dropped 3 bases and J dropped 4; count of bases not matched to a gene: 6. The CDR3 contains 15 residues. The germline V gene has CDR1 SGDLS and CDR2 YYNGEE. The CDR3 sequence is CASSAGQGPYNEQFF. The DNA for the CDR3 is TGTGCCAGCAGCGCAGGACAGGGTCCGTACAATGAGCAGTTCTTC.

This chain uses TRBV19 with TRBJ2-1; 13 bases fit TRBD2. CDR1 is LNHDA and CDR2 is SQIVND in the germline V gene (reference sequence). The CDR3 is 15 amino acids. V was clipped by 9 bases and J by 6 bases; unmatched bases: 8. CDR3 in amino acids: CASERLAGGGNEQFF. For the CDR3, the DNA is TGTGCCAGCGAGAGACTAGCGGGAGGTGGCAATGAGCAGTTCTTC.

In DNA form, the CDR3 reads TGTGCCATCGGGCCTCCCAGCTCACCCCTCCACTTT. This gives the protein CAIGPPSSPLHF. This chain joins TRBV2 and TRBJ1-6; D not resolved. CDR1 is SNHLY and CDR2 is FYNNEI in the germline V gene. CDR3 length: 12 residues. Trimming pared 10 bases from V and 10 bases from J, leaving 14 bases between.